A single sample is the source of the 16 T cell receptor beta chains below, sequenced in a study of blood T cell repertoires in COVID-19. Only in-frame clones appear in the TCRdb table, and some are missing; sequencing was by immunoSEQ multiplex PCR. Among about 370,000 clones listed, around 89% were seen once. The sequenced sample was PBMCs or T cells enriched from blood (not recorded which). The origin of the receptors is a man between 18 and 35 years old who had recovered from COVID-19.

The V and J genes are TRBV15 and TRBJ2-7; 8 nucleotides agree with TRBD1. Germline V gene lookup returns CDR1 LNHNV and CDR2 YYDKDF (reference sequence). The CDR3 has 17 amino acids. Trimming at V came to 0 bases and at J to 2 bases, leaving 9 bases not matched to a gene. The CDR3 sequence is CATSREGGRGLPYEQYF. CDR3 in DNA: TGTGCCACCAGCAGAGAGGGGGGCAGGGGGCTCCCCTACGAGCAGTACTTC.

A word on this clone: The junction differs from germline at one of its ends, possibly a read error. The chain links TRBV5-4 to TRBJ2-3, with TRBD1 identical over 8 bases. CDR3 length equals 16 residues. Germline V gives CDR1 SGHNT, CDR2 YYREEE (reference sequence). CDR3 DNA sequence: TGTGCCAGCAGCTTGGGTGTGACAGGGGCCACAGGTACGCAGTATTTT. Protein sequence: CASSLGVTGATGTQYF.

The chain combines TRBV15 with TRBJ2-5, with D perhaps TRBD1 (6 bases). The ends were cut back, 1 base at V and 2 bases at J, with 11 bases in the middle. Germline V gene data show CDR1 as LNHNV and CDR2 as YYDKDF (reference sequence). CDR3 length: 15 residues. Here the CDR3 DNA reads TGTGCCACCAGCAGAGCTCAGGGGTATCAAGAGACCCAGTACTTC. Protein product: CATSRAQGYQETQYF.

This chain's CDR3 is CASSQDRTALYGYTF. CDR3 DNA: TGCGCCAGCAGCCAAGACCGAACAGCCTTATATGGCTACACCTTC. The chain has TRBV4-1 and TRBJ1-2; D not resolved. CDR1 is MGHRA, CDR2 YSYEKL, per germline. The CDR3 contains 15 residues. V lost 0 bases to trimming and J lost 5 bases, with 13 bases between them.

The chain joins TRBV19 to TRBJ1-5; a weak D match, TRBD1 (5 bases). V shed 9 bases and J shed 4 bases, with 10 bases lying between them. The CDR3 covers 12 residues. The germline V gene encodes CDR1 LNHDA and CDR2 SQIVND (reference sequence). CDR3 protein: CASNRSNQPQHF. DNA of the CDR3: TGTGCCAGCAACAGGAGTAATCAGCCCCAGCATTTT. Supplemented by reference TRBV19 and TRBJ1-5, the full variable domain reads DGGITQSPKYLFRKEGQNVTLSCEQNLNHDAMYWYRQDPGQGLRLIYYSQIVNDFQKGDIAEGYSVSREKKESFPLTVTSAQKNPTAFYLCASNRSNQPQHFGDGTRLSIL.

This CDR3 is CATLGGGSGTQYF. Written as DNA, the CDR3 is TGTGCCACTCTGGGGGGGGGCTCGGGGACCCAGTACTTC. This sequence joins TRBV28 and TRBJ2-5; D might be TRBD2 (7 bases). The V end was cut by 10 bases, the J end by 7 bases, with 19 bases between. Germline V gene lookup returns CDR1 MDHEN and CDR2 SYDVKM. The CDR3 totals 13 residues.

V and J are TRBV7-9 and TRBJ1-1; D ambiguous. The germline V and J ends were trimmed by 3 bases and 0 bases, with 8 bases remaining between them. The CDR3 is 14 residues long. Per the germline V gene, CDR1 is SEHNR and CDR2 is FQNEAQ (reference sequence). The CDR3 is CASSFETLNTEAFF. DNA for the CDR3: TGTGCCAGCAGCTTTGAGACATTGAACACTGAAGCTTTCTTT.

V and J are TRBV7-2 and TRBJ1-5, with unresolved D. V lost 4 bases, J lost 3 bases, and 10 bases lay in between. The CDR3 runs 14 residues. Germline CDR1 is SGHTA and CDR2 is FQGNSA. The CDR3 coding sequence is TGTGCCAGCAGCTCAAGTTTGGCCAATCAGCCCCAGCATTTT. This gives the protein CASSSSLANQPQHF.

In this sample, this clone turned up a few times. CDR3 in DNA: TGTGCCAGCAGCCTGGACAGGGGGCCATATGGCTACACCTTC. Translated, it gives CASSLDRGPYGYTF. This chain connects TRBV5-8 to TRBJ1-2; 11 bases map to TRBD1. V lost 4 bases, J lost 5 bases, and 4 bases stayed unmatched. CDR3 size: 14 residues. CDR1 and CDR2 (germline): SGHTS, YDEGEE.

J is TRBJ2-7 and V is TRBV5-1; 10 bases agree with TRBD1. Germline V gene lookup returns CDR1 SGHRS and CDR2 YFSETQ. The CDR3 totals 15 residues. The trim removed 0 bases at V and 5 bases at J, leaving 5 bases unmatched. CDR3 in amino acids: CASSLGQGALDEQYF. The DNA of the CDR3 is TGCGCCAGCAGCTTGGGACAGGGGGCTCTTGACGAGCAGTACTTC.

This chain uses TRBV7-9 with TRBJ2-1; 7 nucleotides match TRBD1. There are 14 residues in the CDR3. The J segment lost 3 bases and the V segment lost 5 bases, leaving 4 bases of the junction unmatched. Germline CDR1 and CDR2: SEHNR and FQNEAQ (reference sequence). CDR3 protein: CASSPGQIYNEQFF. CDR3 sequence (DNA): TGTGCCAGCAGCCCGGGACAGATCTACAATGAGCAGTTCTTC.

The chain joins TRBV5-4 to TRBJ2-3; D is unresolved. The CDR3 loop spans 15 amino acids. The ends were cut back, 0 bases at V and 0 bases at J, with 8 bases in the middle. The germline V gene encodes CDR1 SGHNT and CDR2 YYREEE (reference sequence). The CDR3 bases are TGTGCCAGCAGCTTGGCCGCACTTAGCACAGATACGCAGTATTTT. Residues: CASSLAALSTDTQYF.

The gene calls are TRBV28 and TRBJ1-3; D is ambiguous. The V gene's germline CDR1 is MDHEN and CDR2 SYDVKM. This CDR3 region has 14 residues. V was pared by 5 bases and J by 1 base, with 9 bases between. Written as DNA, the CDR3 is TGTGCCAGCAGTCCCACTTTTTCTGGAAACACCATATATTTT. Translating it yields CASSPTFSGNTIYF.

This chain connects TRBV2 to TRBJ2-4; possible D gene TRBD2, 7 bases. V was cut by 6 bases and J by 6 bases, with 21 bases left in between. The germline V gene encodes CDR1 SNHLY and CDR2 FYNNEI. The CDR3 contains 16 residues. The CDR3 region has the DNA TGTGCCAGCAGGGGGGGCGGGACTAATTCTCCAAACATTCAGTACTTC. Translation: CASRGGGTNSPNIQYF.

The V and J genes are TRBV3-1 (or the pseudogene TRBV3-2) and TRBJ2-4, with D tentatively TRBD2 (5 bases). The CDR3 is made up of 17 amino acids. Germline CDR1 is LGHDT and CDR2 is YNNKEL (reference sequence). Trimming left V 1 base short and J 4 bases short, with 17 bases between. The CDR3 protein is CASSQGGSGSLKNIQYF. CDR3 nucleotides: TGTGCCAGCAGCCAAGGGGGATCGGGGAGCCTGAAAAACATTCAGTACTTC.

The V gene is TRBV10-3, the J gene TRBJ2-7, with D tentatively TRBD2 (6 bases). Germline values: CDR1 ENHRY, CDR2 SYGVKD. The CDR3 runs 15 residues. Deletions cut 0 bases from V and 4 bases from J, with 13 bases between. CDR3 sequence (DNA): TGTGCCATCAGTGAGTCGGGCGGGAAGGTATACGAGCAGTACTTC. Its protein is CAISESGGKVYEQYF.